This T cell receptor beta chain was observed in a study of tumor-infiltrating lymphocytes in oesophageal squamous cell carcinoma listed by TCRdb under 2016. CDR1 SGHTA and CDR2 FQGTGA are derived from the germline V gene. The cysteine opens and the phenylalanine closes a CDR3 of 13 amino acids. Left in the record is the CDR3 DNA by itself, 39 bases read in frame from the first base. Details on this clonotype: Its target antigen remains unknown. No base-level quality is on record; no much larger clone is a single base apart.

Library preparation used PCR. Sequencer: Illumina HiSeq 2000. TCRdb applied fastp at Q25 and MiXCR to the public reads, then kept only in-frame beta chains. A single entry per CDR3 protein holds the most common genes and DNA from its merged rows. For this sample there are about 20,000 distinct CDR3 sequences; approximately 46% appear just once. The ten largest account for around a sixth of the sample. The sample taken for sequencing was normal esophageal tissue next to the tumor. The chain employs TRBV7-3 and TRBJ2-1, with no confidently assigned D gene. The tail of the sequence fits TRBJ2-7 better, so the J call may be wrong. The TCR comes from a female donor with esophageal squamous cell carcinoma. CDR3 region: CASSLSRDNEQYF. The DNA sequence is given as TGTGCCAGCAGCTTATCACGCGACAATGAGCAGTACTTC.